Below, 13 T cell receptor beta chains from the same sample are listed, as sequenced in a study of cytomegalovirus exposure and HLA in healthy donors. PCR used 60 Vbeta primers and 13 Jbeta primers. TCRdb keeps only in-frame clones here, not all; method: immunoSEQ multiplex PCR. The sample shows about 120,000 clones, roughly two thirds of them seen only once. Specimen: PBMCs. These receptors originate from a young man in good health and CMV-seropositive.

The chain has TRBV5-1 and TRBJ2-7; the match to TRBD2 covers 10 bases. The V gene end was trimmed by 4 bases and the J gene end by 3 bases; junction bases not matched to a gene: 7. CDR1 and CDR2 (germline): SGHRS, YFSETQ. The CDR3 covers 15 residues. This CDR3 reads CASSPTLAGLYEQYF. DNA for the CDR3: TGCGCCAGCAGCCCCACACTAGCGGGGCTCTACGAGCAGTACTTC. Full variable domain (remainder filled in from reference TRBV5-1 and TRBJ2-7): KAGVTQTPRYLIKTRGQQVTLSCSPISGHRSVSWYQQTPGQGLQFLFEYFSETQRNKGNFPGRFSGRQFSNSRSEMNVSTLELGDSALYLCASSPTLAGLYEQYFGPGTRLTVT.

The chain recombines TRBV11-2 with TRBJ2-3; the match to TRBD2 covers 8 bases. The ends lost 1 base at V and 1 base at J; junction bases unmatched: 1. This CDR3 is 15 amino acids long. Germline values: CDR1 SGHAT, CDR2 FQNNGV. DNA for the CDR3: TGTGCCAGCAGCTTAGCGACTAGCGGCACAGATACGCAGTATTTT. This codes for CASSLATSGTDTQYF.

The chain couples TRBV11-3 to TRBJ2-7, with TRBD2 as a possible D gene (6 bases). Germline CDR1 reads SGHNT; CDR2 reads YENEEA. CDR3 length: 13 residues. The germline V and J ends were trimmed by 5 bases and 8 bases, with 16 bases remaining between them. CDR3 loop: CASSRGGREKQYF. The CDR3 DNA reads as TGTGCCAGCAGCCGTGGAGGACGGGAGAAGCAGTACTTC.

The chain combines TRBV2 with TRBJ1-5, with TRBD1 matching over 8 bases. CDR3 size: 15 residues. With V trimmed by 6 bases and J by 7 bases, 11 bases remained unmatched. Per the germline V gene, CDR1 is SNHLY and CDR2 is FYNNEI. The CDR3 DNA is TGTGCCAGCAGCGGCCTCCAGACAGGGGACCAGCCCCAGCATTTT. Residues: CASSGLQTGDQPQHF.

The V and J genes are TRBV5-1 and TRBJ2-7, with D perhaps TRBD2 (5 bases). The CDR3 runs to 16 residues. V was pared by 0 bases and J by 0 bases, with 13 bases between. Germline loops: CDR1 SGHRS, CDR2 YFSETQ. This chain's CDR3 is CASSLAAAAISYEQYF. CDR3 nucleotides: TGCGCCAGCAGCTTGGCCGCAGCGGCTATCTCCTACGAGCAGTACTTC. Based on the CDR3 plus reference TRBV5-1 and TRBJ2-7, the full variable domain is KAGVTQTPRYLIKTRGQQVTLSCSPISGHRSVSWYQQTPGQGLQFLFEYFSETQRNKGNFPGRFSGRQFSNSRSEMNVSTLELGDSALYLCASSLAAAAISYEQYFGPGTRLTVT.

CDR3 loop: CASSDDQPQHF. In DNA, the CDR3 is TGTGCCAGCAGTGACGATCAGCCCCAGCATTTT. The rearrangement links TRBV2 to TRBJ1-5; D is unclear. Trimming removed 3 bases from V and 5 bases from J, with 2 bases in between. Germline CDR1 SNHLY, CDR2 FYNNEI. The CDR3 loop spans 11 amino acids. The complete variable domain, with remaining parts taken from reference TRBV2 and TRBJ1-5, reads EPEVTQTPSHQVTQMGQEVILRCVPISNHLYFYWYRQILGQKVEFLVSFYNNEISEKSEIFDDQFSVERPDGSNFTLKIRSTKLEDSAMYFCASSDDQPQHFGDGTRLSIL.

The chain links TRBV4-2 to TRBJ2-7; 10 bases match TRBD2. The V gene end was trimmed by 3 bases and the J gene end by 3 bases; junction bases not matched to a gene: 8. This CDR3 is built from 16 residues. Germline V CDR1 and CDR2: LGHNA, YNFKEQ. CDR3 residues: CASSQSRTSGYYEQYF. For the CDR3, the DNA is TGTGCCAGCAGCCAGTCCCGGACTAGCGGTTACTACGAGCAGTACTTC.

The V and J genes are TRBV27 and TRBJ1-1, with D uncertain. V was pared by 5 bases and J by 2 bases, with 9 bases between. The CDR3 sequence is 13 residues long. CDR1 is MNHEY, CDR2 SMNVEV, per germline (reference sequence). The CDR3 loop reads CASSPLANTEAFF. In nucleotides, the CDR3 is TGTGCCAGCAGTCCCCTGGCTAACACTGAAGCTTTCTTT.

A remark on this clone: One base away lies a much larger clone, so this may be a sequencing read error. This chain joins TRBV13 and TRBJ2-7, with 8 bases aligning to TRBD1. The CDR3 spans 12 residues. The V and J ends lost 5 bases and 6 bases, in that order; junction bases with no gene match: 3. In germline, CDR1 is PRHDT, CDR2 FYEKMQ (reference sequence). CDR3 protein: CASSVDRGEQYF. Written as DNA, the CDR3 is TGTGCCAGCAGCGTCGACAGGGGCGAGCAGTACTTC.

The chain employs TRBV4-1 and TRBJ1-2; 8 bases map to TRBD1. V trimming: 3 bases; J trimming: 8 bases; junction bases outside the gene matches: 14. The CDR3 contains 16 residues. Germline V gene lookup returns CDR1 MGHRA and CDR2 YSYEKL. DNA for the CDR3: TGCGCCAGCAGCCACCCCCGGGACAGGACGTCGAAGGGCTACACCTTC. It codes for CASSHPRDRTSKGYTF.

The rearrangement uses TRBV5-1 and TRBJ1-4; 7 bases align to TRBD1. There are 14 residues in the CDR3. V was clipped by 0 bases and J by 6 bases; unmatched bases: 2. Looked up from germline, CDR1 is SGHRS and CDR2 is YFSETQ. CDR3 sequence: CASSLEGADEKLFF. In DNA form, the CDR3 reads TGCGCCAGCAGCTTGGAGGGGGCGGATGAAAAACTGTTTTTT.

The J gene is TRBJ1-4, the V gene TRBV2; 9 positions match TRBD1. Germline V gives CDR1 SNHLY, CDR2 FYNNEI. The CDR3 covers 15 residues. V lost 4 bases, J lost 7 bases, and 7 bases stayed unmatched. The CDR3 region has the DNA TGTGCCAGCAGTGTTCAAGGGACAGGGAGTGAAAAACTGTTTTTT. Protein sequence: CASSVQGTGSEKLFF.

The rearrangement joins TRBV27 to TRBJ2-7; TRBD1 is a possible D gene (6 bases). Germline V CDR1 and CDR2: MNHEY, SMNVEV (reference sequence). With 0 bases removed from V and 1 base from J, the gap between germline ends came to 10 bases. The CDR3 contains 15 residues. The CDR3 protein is CASSLSVQGSYEQYF. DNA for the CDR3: TGTGCCAGCAGTTTATCGGTCCAGGGGTCCTACGAGCAGTACTTC.